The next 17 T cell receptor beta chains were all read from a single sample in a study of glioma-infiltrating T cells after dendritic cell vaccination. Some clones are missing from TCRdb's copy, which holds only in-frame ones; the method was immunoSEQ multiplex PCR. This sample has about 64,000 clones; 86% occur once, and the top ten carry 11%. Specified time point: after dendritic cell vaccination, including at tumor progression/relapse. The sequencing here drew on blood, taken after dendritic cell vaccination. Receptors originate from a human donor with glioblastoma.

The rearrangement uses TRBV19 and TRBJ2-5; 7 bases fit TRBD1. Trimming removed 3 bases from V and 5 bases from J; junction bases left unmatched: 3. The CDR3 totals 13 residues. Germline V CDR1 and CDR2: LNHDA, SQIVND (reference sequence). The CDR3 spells CASSITGVETQYF. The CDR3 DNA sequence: TGTGCCAGTAGTATCACAGGGGTGGAGACCCAGTACTTC.

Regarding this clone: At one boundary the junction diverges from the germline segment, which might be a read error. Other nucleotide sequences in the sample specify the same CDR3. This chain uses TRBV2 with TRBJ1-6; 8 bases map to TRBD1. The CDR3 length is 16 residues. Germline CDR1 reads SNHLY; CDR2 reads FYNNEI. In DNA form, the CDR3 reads TGTGCCAGCAGGCTTGCAGGGGGCTCCTATAATTCCCCCCTCCACTTT. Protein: CASRLAGGSYNSPLHF.

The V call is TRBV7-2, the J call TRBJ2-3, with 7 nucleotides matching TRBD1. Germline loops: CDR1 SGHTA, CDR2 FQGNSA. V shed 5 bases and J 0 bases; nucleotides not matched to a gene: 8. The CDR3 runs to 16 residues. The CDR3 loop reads CASSIDRASSTDTQYF. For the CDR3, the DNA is TGTGCCAGCAGCATCGACAGGGCATCTAGCACAGATACGCAGTATTTT. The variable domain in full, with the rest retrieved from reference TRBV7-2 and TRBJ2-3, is GAGVSQSPSNKVTEKGKDVELRCDPISGHTALYWYRQSLGQGLEFLIYFQGNSAPDKSGLPSDRFSAERTGGSVSTLTIQRTQQEDSAVYLCASSIDRASSTDTQYFGPGTRLTVL.

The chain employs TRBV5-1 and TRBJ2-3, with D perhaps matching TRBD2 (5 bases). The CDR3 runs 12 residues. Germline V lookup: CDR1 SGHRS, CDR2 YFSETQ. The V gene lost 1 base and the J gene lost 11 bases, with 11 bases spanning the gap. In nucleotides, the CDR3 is TGCGCCAGCAGCTTGCTTCAGGAGGTGCAGTATTTT. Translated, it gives CASSLLQEVQYF.

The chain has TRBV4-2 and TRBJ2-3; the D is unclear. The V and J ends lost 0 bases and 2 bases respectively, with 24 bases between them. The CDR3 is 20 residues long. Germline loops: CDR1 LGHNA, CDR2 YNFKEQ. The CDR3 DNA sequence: TGTGCCAGCAGCCAAGATGGAGCCGTCGGGTCTTTTAGGCTCACAGATACGCAGTATTTT. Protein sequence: CASSQDGAVGSFRLTDTQYF.

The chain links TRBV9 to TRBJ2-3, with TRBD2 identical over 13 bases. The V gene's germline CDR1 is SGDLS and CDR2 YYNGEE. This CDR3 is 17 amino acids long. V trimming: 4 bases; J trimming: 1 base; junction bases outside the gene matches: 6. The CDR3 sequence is CASSLQGLAGRTDTQYF. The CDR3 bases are TGTGCCAGCAGCCTTCAGGGACTAGCGGGACGCACAGATACGCAGTATTTT.

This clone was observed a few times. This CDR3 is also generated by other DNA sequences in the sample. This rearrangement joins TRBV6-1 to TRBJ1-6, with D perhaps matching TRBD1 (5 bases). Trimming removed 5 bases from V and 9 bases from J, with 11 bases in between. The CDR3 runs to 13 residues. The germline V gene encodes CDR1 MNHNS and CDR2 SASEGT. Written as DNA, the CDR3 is TGTGCCAGCAGTCAAGTGGGGGGTTCACCCCTCCACTTT. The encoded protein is CASSQVGGSPLHF.

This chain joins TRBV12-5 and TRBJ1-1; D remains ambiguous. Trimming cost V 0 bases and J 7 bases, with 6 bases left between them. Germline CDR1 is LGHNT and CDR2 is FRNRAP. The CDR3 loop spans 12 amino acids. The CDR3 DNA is TGTGCTAGTGGTTTGGTATCCAGTGAAGCTTTCTTT. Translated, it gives CASGLVSSEAFF.

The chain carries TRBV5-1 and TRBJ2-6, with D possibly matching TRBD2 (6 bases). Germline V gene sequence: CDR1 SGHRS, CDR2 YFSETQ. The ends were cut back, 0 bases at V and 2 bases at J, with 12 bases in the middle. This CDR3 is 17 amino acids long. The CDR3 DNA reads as TGCGCCAGCAGCTTGGATGGGGGGACGGCTGGGGCCAACGTCCTGACTTTC. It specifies CASSLDGGTAGANVLTF.

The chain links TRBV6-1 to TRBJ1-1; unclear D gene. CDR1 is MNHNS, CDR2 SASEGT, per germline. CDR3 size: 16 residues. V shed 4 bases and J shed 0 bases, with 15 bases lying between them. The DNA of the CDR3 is TGTGCCAGCAGTGCTTATCCCCGGGTTATGAACACTGAAGCTTTCTTT. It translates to CASSAYPRVMNTEAFF.

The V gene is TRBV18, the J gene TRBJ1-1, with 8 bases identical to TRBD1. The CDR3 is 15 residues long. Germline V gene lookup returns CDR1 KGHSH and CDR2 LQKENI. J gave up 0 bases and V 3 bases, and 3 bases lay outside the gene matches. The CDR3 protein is CASSPGQAMNTEAFF. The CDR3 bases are TGTGCCAGCTCACCGGGACAGGCAATGAACACTGAAGCTTTCTTT.

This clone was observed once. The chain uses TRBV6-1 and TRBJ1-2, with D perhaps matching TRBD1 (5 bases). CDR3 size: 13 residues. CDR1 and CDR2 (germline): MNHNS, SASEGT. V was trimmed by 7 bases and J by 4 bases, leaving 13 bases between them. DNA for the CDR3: TGTGCCAGCAACGTCGACAGTCCCTATGGCTACACCTTC. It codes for CASNVDSPYGYTF.

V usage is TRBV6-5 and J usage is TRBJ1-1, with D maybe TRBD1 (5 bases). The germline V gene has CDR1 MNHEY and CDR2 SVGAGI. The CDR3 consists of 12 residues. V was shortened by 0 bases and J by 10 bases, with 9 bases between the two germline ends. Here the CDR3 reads CASSYSRGGAFF. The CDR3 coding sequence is TGTGCCAGCAGTTACTCGCGGGGGGGAGCTTTCTTT.

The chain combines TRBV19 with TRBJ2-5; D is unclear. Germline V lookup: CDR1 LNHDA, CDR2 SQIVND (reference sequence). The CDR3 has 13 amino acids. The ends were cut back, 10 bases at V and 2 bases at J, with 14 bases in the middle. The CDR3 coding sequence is TGTGCCACCCGGAGAAACTCGCAAGAGACCCAGTACTTC. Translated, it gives CATRRNSQETQYF.

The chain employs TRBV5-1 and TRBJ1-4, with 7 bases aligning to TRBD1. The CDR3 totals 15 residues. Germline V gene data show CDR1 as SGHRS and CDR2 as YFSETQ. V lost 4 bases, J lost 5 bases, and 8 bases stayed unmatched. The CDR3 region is CASSPGTVRNEKLFF. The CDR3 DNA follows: TGCGCCAGCAGCCCTGGGACAGTGAGAAATGAAAAACTGTTTTTT.

The CDR3 spells CAISESRGLDTDTQYF. In DNA, the CDR3 is TGTGCCATCAGTGAGTCCAGGGGGCTGGACACAGATACGCAGTATTTT. This chain links TRBV10-3 with TRBJ2-3, with 8 nucleotides matching TRBD1. Germline V CDR1 and CDR2: ENHRY, SYGVKD. The junction had 4 bases not matched to a gene; V was cut back by 0 bases and J by 2 bases. The CDR3 sequence is 16 residues long.

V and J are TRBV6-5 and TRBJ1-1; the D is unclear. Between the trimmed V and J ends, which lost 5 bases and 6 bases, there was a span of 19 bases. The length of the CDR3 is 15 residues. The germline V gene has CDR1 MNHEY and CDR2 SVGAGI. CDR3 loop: CASSTHQIMVPEAFF. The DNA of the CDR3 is TGTGCCAGCAGTACACACCAAATAATGGTCCCTGAAGCTTTCTTT.